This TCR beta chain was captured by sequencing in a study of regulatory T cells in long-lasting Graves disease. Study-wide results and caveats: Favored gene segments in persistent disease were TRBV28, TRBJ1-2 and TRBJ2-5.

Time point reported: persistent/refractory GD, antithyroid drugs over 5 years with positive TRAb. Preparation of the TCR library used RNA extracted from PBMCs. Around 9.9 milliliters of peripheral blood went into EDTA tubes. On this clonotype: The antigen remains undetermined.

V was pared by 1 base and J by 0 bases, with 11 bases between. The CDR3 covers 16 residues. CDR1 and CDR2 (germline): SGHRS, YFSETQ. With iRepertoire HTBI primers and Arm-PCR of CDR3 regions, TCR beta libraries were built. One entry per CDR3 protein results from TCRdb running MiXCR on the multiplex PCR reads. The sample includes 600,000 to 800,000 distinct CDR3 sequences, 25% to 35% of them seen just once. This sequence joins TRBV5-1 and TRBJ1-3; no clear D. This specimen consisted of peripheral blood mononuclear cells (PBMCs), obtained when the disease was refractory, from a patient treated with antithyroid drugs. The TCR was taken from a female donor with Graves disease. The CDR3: CASSLWTADSGNTIYF. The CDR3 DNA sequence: TGCGCCAGCAGCTTGTGGACGGCGGACTCTGGAAACACCATATATTTT.